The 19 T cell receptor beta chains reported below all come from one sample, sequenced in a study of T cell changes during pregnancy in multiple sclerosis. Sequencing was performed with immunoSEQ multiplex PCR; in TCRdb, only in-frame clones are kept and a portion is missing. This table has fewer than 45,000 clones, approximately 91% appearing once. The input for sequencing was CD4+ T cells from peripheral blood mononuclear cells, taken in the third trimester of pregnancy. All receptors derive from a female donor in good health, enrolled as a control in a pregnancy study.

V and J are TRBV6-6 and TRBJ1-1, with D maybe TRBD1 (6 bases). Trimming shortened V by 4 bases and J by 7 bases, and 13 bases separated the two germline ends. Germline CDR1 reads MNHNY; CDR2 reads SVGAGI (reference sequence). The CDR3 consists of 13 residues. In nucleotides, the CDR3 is TGTGCCAGCAGTTCAAACAGGGCTGGTGAAGCTTTCTTT. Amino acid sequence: CASSSNRAGEAFF.

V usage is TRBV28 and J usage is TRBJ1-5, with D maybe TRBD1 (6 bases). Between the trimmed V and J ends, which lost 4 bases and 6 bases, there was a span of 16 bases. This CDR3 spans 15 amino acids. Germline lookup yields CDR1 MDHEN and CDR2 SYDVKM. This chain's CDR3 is CASSSMGGGGQPQHF. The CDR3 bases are TGTGCCAGCAGTTCCATGGGGGGAGGGGGTCAGCCCCAGCATTTT.

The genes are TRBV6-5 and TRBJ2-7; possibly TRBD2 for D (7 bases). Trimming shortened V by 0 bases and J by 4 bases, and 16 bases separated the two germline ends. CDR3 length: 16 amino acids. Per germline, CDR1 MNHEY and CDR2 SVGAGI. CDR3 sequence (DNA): TGTGCCAGCAGTTACTCGCGGGGGCAAGGTTCTTACGAGCAGTACTTC. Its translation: CASSYSRGQGSYEQYF.

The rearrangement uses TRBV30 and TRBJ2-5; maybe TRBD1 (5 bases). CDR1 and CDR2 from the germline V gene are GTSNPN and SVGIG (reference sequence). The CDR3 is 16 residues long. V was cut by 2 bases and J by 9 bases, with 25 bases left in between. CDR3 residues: CAWSNFETRASRAQYF. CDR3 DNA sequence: TGTGCCTGGAGTAACTTCGAGACAAGGGCAAGCAGGGCCCAGTACTTC.

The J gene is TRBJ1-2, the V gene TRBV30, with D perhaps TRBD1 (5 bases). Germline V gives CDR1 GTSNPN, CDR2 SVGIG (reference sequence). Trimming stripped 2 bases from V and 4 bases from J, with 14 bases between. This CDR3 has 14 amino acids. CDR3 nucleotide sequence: TGTGCCTGGAGTCGCCCCAGACAGCTCTATGGCTACACCTTC. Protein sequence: CAWSRPRQLYGYTF.

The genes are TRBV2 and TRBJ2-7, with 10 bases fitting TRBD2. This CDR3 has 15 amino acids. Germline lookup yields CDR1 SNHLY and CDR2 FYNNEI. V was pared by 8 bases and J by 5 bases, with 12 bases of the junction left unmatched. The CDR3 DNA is TGTGCCAGCGCACTAGCGGGGTTCGTAGTGGACGAGCAGTACTTC. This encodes CASALAGFVVDEQYF.

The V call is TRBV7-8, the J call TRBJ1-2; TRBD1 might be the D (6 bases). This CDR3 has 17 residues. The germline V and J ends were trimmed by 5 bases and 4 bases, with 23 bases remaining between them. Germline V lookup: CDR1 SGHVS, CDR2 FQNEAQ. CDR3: CASSLDSSSSPFYGYTF. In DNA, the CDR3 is TGTGCCAGCAGCCTGGACAGCTCGAGCTCCCCCTTCTATGGCTACACCTTC. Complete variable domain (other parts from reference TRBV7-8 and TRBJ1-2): GAGVSQSPRYKVAKRGQDVALRCDPISGHVSLFWYQQALGQGPEFLTYFQNEAQLDKSGLPSDRFFAERPEGSVSTLKIQRTQQEDSAVYLCASSLDSSSSPFYGYTFGSGTRLTVV.

For the CDR3, the DNA is TGTGCCAGTAGCGAGGTCCGGGACAGATATAACTATGGCTACACCTTC. It is translated as CASSEVRDRYNYGYTF. V usage is TRBV19 and J usage is TRBJ1-2; 7 nucleotides align to TRBD1. The CDR3 sequence is 16 residues long. CDR1 and CDR2 (germline): LNHDA, SQIVND (reference sequence). The junction had 11 bases not matched to a gene; V was cut back by 6 bases and J by 1 base. The full variable domain, with the rest looked up from reference TRBV19 and TRBJ1-2, is DGGITQSPKYLFRKEGQNVTLSCEQNLNHDAMYWYRQDPGQGLRLIYYSQIVNDFQKGDIAEGYSVSREKKESFPLTVTSAQKNPTAFYLCASSEVRDRYNYGYTFGSGTRLTVV.

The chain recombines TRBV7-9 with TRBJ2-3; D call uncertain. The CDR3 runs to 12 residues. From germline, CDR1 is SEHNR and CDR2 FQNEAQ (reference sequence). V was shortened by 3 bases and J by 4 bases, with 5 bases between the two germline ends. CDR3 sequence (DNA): TGTGCCAGCAGCTTGGCCCCAGATACGCAGTATTTT. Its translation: CASSLAPDTQYF. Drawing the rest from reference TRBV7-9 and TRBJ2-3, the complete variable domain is DTGVSQNPRHKITKRGQNVTFRCDPISEHNRLYWYRQTLGQGPEFLTYFQNEAQLEKSRLLSDRFSAERPKGSFSTLEIQRTEQGDSAMYLCASSLAPDTQYFGPGTRLTVL.

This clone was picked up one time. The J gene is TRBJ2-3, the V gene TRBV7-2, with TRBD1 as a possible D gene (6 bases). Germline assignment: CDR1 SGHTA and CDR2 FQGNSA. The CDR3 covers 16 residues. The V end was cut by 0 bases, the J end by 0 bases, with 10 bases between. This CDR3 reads CASSLAGAPSTDTQYF. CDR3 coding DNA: TGTGCCAGCAGCTTAGCGGGGGCCCCTAGCACAGATACGCAGTATTTT.

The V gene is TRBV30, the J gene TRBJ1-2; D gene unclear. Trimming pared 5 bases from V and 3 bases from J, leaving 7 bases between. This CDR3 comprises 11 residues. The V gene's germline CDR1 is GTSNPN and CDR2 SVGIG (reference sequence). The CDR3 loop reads CAWGLYYGYTF. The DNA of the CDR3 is TGTGCCTGGGGGCTATACTATGGCTACACCTTC. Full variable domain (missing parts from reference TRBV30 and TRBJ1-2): SQTIHQWPATLVQPVGSPLSLECTVEGTSNPNLYWYRQAAGRGLQLLFYSVGIGQISSEVPQNLSASRPQDRQFILSSKKLLLSDSGFYLCAWGLYYGYTFGSGTRLTVV.

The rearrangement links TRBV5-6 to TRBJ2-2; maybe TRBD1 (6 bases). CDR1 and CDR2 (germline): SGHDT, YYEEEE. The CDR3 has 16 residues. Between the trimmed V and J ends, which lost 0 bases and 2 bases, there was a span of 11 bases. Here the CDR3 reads CASSLGGQLNTGELFF. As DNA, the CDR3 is TGTGCCAGCAGCTTGGGGGGACAACTTAACACCGGGGAGCTGTTTTTT. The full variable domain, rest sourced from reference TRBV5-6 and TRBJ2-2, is DAGVTQSPTHLIKTRGQQVTLRCSPKSGHDTVSWYQQALGQGPQFIFQYYEEEERQRGNFPDRFSGHQFPNYSSELNVNALLLGDSALYLCASSLGGQLNTGELFFGEGSRLTVL.

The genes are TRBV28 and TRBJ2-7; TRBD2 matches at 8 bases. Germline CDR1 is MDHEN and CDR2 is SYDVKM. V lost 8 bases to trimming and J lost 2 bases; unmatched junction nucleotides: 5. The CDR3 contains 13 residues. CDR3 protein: CASRSSGPYEQYF. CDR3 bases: TGTGCCAGCCGGTCTAGCGGGCCCTACGAGCAGTACTTC.

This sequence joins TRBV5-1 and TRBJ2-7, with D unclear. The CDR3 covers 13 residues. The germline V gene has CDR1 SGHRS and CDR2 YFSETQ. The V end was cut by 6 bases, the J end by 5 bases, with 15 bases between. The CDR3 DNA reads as TGCGCCAGCAACCGAGGCGGCGGAAACGAGCAGTACTTC. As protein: CASNRGGGNEQYF.

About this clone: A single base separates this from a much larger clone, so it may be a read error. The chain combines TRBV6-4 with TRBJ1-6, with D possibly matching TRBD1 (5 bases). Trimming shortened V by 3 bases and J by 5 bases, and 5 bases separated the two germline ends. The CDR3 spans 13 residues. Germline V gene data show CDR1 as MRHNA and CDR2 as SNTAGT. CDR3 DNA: TGTGCCAGCAGTGAGGACAATAATTCACCCCTCCACTTT. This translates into CASSEDNNSPLHF.

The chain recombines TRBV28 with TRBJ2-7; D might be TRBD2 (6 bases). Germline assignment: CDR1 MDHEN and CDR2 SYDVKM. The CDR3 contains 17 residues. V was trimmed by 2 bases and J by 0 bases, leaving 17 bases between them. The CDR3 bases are TGTGCCAGCAGTTTAGATCGGACTACCAAACTCTCCTACGAGCAGTACTTC. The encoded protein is CASSLDRTTKLSYEQYF.

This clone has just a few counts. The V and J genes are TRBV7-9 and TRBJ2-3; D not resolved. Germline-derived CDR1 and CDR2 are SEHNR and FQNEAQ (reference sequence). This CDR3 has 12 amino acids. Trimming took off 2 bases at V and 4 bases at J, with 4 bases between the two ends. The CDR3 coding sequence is TGTGCCAGCAGCTTAATAGCAGATACGCAGTATTTT. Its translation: CASSLIADTQYF.

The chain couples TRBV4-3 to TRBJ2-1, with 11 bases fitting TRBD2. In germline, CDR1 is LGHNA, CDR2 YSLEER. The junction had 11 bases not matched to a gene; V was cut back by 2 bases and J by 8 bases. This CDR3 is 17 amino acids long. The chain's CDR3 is CASSQTGLAGGGDEQFF. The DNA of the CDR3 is TGCGCCAGCAGCCAAACAGGACTAGCGGGCGGGGGGGATGAGCAGTTCTTC.

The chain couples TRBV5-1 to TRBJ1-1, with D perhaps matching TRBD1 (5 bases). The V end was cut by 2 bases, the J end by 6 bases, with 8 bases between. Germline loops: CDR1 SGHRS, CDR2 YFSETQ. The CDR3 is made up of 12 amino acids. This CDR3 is CASSLRGPEAFF. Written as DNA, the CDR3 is TGCGCCAGCAGCTTAAGGGGCCCTGAAGCTTTCTTT.